This TCR beta chain was sequenced in a study of cytomegalovirus exposure and HLA in healthy donors. The PCR ran on 60 Vbeta and 13 Jbeta primers. In the authors' workflow: Later analysis identified roughly 84 million unique TCR beta chains, about 10 million shared. The data were produced by immunoSEQ multiplex PCR, yet TCRdb's version contains in-frame clones alone and is incomplete. Clone size and V and J calls were adopted from that table, with D and trimming inferred from the DNA. Of a few hundred thousand clones listed, roughly 80% are singletons. The V gene end was trimmed by 5 bases and the J gene end by 8 bases; junction bases not matched to a gene: 6. CDR1 and CDR2 from the germline V gene are SEHNR and FQNEAQ (reference sequence). The CDR3 has 14 residues.

This clonotype originated in a young woman in good health and CMV-seronegative. The genes are TRBV7-9 and TRBJ1-4; 9 bases line up with TRBD1. The sample comprised PBMCs. Here the CDR3 reads CASSQWDREEKLFF. Here the CDR3 DNA reads TGTGCCAGCAGCCAATGGGACAGGGAGGAAAAACTGTTTTTT.